These T cell receptor beta chains were read from a single sample in a study of blood T cells in healthy people across ages. MiXCR was run by TCRdb on the 5' RACE reads, yielding one entry per CDR3 protein. The sample yields approximately 800,000 distinct CDR3 sequences, less than 60% seen once. Sample: blood. The receptors here all came from an older man in good health. Each CDR3 is given with its conserved first and last residue. The order of the fields is D gene, J gene, clone size, V gene, CDR3 protein, CDR3 DNA. The D gene is left open where the match is weak. Clone size appears in some rows only: once, few, many, or a class for an expanded clone.

>TRBD2|TRBJ2-7|.|TRBV27
CASNPTRAAGGSYEQYF
TGTGCCAGTAACCCCACTCGTGCGGCGGGGGGGTCCTACGAGCAGTACTTC
>.|TRBJ1-1|.|TRBV29-1
CSVGDSANTEAFF
TGCAGCGTGGGAGACTCAGCGAACACTGAAGCTTTCTTT
>.|TRBJ2-4|.|TRBV3-1
CASSQTRPEREFDIQYF
TGTGCCAGCAGCCAAACTCGACCCGAACGCGAGTTTGACATTCAGTACTTC
>.|TRBJ2-3|.|TRBV12-3/TRBV12-4
CASVGGRADTQYF
TGTGCCAGCGTCGGGGGCAGGGCAGATACGCAGTATTTT
>.|TRBJ1-2|.|TRBV25-1
CASKSVYGYTF
TGTGCCAGCAAATCTGTCTATGGCTACACCTTC
>.|TRBJ2-7|.|TRBV20-1
CSARVGTGYAEQYF
TGCAGTGCTAGAGTAGGTACAGGGTATGCCGAGCAGTACTTC
>.|TRBJ1-5|.|TRBV6-6
CASSSIGGPYSNQPQHF
TGTGCCAGCAGTTCCATCGGTGGGCCGTATAGCAATCAGCCCCAGCATTTT
>TRBD1|TRBJ2-5|.|TRBV20-1
CSATPGQRRETQYF
TGCAGTGCTACTCCGGGACAGAGGAGGGAGACCCAGTACTTC
>TRBD1|TRBJ2-5|.|TRBV2
CASKRDRRAETQYF
TGTGCCAGCAAAAGGGACAGGCGAGCGGAGACCCAGTACTTC
>.|TRBJ2-5|few|TRBV4-2
CASSQDGNLINQETQYF
TGTGCCAGCAGCCAAGACGGGAACTTGATAAACCAAGAGACCCAGTACTTC
>TRBD2|TRBJ2-1|.|TRBV7-6
CASSLATGLAGASEEQFF
TGTGCCAGCAGCTTAGCGACGGGACTAGCGGGAGCGTCCGAGGAGCAGTTCTTC
>.|TRBJ2-6|.|TRBV4-3
CASSLGFYSGANVLTF
TGCGCCAGCAGCCTAGGCTTTTACTCTGGGGCCAACGTCCTGACTTTC
>TRBD2|TRBJ2-3|few|TRBV9
CASSPRSSGGAGDTQYF
TGTGCCAGCAGCCCCCGGAGTAGCGGGGGGGCCGGAGATACGCAGTATTTT
>.|TRBJ2-5|many|TRBV20-1
CSALLKRETQYF
TGCAGTGCCCTGTTAAAGCGGGAGACCCAGTACTTC